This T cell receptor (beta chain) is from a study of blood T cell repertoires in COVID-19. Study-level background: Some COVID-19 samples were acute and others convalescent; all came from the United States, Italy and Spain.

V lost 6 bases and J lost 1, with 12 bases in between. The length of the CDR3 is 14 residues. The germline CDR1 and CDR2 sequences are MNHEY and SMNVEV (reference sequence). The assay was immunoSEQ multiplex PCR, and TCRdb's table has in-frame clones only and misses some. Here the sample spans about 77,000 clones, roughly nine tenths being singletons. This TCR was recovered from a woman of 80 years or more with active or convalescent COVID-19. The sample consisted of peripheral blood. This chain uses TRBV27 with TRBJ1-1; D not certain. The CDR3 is CASSQHRGNTEAFF. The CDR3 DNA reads TGTGCCAGCAGCCAACACCGGGGGAACACTGAAGCTTTCTTT.